Following are 30 T cell receptor beta chains from one sample sequenced in a study of graft-versus-host responses after intestinal transplantation. Which antigens these TCRs recognize remains unknown. Generated by immunoSEQ multiplex PCR, the TCRdb table keeps only in-frame clones and is missing some. The table includes 73,000 or so clones, 85% to 90% detected once. The sample was unstimulated CD8+ T cells sorted from spleen or lymph node cells, taken before transplant. The receptors stem from a human donor who was the organ donor for an intestinal transplant.

The V and J genes are TRBV4-3 and TRBJ2-1, with 9 positions matching TRBD2. CDR3 size: 16 residues. Germline V gives CDR1 LGHNA, CDR2 YSLEER. J was trimmed by 8 bases and V by 0 bases; bases with no gene match: 8. The CDR3 DNA follows: TGCGCCAGCAGCCAAGATATGGCTAGCGGGGCGGATGAGCAGTTCTTC. It encodes CASSQDMASGADEQFF.

The chain employs TRBV28 and TRBJ2-7; the D gene is possibly TRBD1 (6 bases). Germline CDR1 is MDHEN and CDR2 is SYDVKM. The CDR3 is 15 amino acids. V lost 6 bases to trimming and J lost 1 base, with 16 bases between them. In DNA form, the CDR3 reads TGTGCCAGCAGCCTCTCACAGACAGGTTCCTACGAGCAGTACGTC. This encodes CASSLSQTGSYEQYV.

This rearrangement joins TRBV19 to TRBJ1-4, with D maybe TRBD1 (5 bases). CDR3 size: 15 residues. V lost 6 bases to trimming and J lost 6 bases, with 17 bases between them. The germline V gene has CDR1 LNHDA and CDR2 SQIVND (reference sequence). The CDR3 coding sequence is TGTGCCAGTAGCGCCCTATGGGGGGTTTATGAAAAACTGTTTTTT. As protein: CASSALWGVYEKLFF. The whole variable domain, filled in from reference TRBV19 and TRBJ1-4, reads DGGITQSPKYLFRKEGQNVTLSCEQNLNHDAMYWYRQDPGQGLRLIYYSQIVNDFQKGDIAEGYSVSREKKESFPLTVTSAQKNPTAFYLCASSALWGVYEKLFFGSGTQLSVL.

V and J are TRBV6-6 and TRBJ2-1; the D is unclear. V was pared by 7 bases and J by 0 bases, with 4 bases between. The germline gives CDR1 MNHNY, CDR2 SVGAGI (reference sequence). This CDR3 is 12 amino acids long. CDR3 in amino acids: CASKSSYNEQFF. The CDR3 DNA reads TGTGCCAGCAAGAGCTCCTACAATGAGCAGTTCTTC.

The CDR3, as DNA: TGCGCCAGCAGCCTAGATTTGGGAACACCCGCGGGGAAACTGTTTTTT. Translating gives CASSLDLGTPAGKLFF. The chain joins TRBV4-1 to TRBJ1-4; unclear D gene. V was shortened by 4 bases and J by 11 bases, with 23 bases between the two germline ends. CDR3 length: 16 residues. The germline V gene encodes CDR1 MGHRA and CDR2 YSYEKL.

The genes are TRBV4-3 and TRBJ1-3, with a possible D match to TRBD1 (6 bases). With 5 bases removed from V and 4 bases from J, the gap between germline ends came to 12 bases. Germline values: CDR1 LGHNA, CDR2 YSLEER. CDR3 length: 14 residues. The CDR3 spells CASSGGARGNTIYF. In nucleotides, the CDR3 is TGCGCCAGCAGCGGGGGGGCGAGAGGAAACACCATATATTTT.

The genes are TRBV6-4 and TRBJ2-2; TRBD2 matches at 10 bases. Germline CDR1 and CDR2: MRHNA and SNTAGT. The CDR3 covers 15 residues. With 4 bases clipped from V and 5 bases from J, the junction kept 4 bases outside the gene matches. The CDR3 spells CASSATSGATGELFF. The DNA for the CDR3 is TGTGCCAGCAGTGCTACTAGCGGGGCGACCGGGGAGCTGTTTTTT.

This clone was recorded a few times. The chain has TRBV6-5 and TRBJ1-1; D unresolved. CDR1 and CDR2 (germline): MNHEY, SVGAGI. V shed 4 bases and J shed 5 bases, with 14 bases lying between them. The CDR3 covers 14 residues. CDR3 nucleotides: TGTGCCAGCAGTTGGCCGGGATTCGAGACTGAAGCTTTCTTT. It yields the protein CASSWPGFETEAFF.

The rearrangement joins TRBV5-6 to TRBJ1-4; D is possibly TRBD1 (5 bases). Between the trimmed V and J ends, which lost 2 bases and 10 bases, there was a span of 18 bases. This CDR3 contains 15 residues. Looked up from germline, CDR1 is SGHDT and CDR2 is YYEEEE. In nucleotides, the CDR3 is TGTGCCAGCAGCTTCGCGGGGACGGAGAGAGGAAAACTGTTTTTT. Its translation is CASSFAGTERGKLFF.

The chain couples TRBV5-1 to TRBJ1-2; tentative D call: TRBD1 (5 bases). Per the germline V gene, CDR1 is SGHRS and CDR2 is YFSETQ. This CDR3 has 16 residues. The germline V and J ends were trimmed by 6 bases and 3 bases, with 21 bases remaining between them. The CDR3 DNA follows: TGCGCCAGCAAGGAGGGGATGGGGCTCAACGACTATGGCTACACCTTC. Its translation: CASKEGMGLNDYGYTF.

The gene calls are TRBV6-5 and TRBJ2-1; the D gene is possibly TRBD2 (6 bases). Between the trimmed V and J ends, which lost 7 bases and 3 bases, there was a span of 13 bases. CDR3 length equals 14 residues. Germline V gene sequence: CDR1 MNHEY, CDR2 SVGAGI. The CDR3 DNA follows: TGTGCCAGCACCCCTAGCGTAAACTACAATGAGCAGTTCTTC. It specifies CASTPSVNYNEQFF.

The rearrangement uses TRBV28 and TRBJ1-6, with D possibly TRBD1 on 5 matching bases. CDR3 length: 15 amino acids. Germline assignment: CDR1 MDHEN and CDR2 SYDVKM. Trimming pared 3 bases from V and 7 bases from J, leaving 13 bases between. CDR3: CASSFSGGRNSPLHF. The DNA of the CDR3 is TGTGCCAGCAGTTTTTCCGGGGGGAGGAATTCACCCCTCCACTTT.

The chain combines TRBV9 with TRBJ2-3; TRBD1 aligns across 7 bases. The CDR3 has 17 amino acids. Trimming cost V 4 bases and J 2 bases; bases outside gene matches: 13. CDR1 and CDR2 (germline): SGDLS, YYNGEE. The chain's CDR3 is CASSPEPRDSYTDTQYF. Written as DNA, the CDR3 is TGTGCCAGCAGCCCCGAGCCCAGGGACAGCTACACAGATACGCAGTATTTT.

The chain is built from TRBV27 and TRBJ1-6; the D gene is possibly TRBD1 (5 bases). The CDR3 sequence is 14 residues long. The germline gives CDR1 MNHEY, CDR2 SMNVEV (reference sequence). Trimming pared 2 bases from V and 8 bases from J, leaving 10 bases between. The CDR3, as DNA: TGTGCCAGCAGTTTAATAGGGGTAGATTCACCCCTCCACTTT. This sequence encodes CASSLIGVDSPLHF.

V and J are TRBV19 and TRBJ1-5, with 8 bases matching TRBD1. The V gene's germline CDR1 is LNHDA and CDR2 SQIVND (reference sequence). There are 14 residues in the CDR3. The V and J ends lost 7 bases and 0 bases, in that order; junction bases with no gene match: 2. The CDR3: CASTDRDSNQPQHF. In DNA form, the CDR3 reads TGTGCCAGTACGGACAGGGATAGCAATCAGCCCCAGCATTTT.

The chain combines TRBV6-4 with TRBJ2-2, with a weak D call TRBD2 (5 bases). Trimming pared 3 bases from V and 1 base from J, leaving 15 bases between. The CDR3 contains 17 residues. Germline values: CDR1 MRHNA, CDR2 SNTAGT. CDR3 in DNA: TGTGCCAGCAGTGAGGCCTATGAGGGCCAGAACACCGGGGAGCTGTTTTTT. As protein: CASSEAYEGQNTGELFF.

This sequence joins TRBV15 and TRBJ2-1, with 11 positions matching TRBD2. This CDR3 comprises 15 residues. Trimming removed 5 bases from V and 3 bases from J; junction bases left unmatched: 3. Germline CDR1 and CDR2: LNHNV and YYDKDF (reference sequence). CDR3 amino acids: CATSPGTSGYNEQFF. The CDR3 DNA reads TGTGCCACCAGCCCGGGGACTAGCGGCTACAATGAGCAGTTCTTC.

This clone was detected only once. Within the sample, other DNA sequences also encode this same CDR3. The chain joins TRBV15 to TRBJ1-5; D gene ambiguous. CDR1 LNHNV and CDR2 YYDKDF come from the germline V gene (reference sequence). The V end was cut by 0 bases, the J end by 3 bases, with 9 bases between. CDR3 length: 15 residues. CDR3 sequence (DNA): TGTGCCACCAGCAGAGATCTGGGCTCCAATCAGCCCCAGCATTTT. Translating it yields CATSRDLGSNQPQHF. The full variable domain, with the rest looked up from reference TRBV15 and TRBJ1-5, is DAMVIQNPRYQVTQFGKPVTLSCSQTLNHNVMYWYQQKSSQAPKLLFHYYDKDFNNEADTPDNFQSRRPNTSFCFLDIRSPGLGDTAMYLCATSRDLGSNQPQHFGDGTRLSIL.

The chain employs TRBV6-5 and TRBJ1-2; no clear D gene. Trimming shortened V by 6 bases and J by 8 bases, and 16 bases separated the two germline ends. The germline V gene has CDR1 MNHEY and CDR2 SVGAGI. CDR3 length: 13 amino acids. Written as DNA, the CDR3 is TGTGCCAGCAGCACTATTGAACCGGGGGGCTACACCTTC. Its protein product is CASSTIEPGGYTF.

The CDR3 nucleotides are TGTGCCAGCTCTGGTGGGGGCAGCCTATTCTACCGCTCCTACGAGCAGTACGTC. This codes for CASSGGGSLFYRSYEQYV. The V gene is TRBV28, the J gene TRBJ2-7, with D perhaps matching TRBD1 (6 bases). In germline, CDR1 is MDHEN, CDR2 SYDVKM. The germline V and J ends were trimmed by 8 bases and 0 bases, with 26 bases remaining between them. The CDR3 spans 18 residues.

V and J are TRBV7-6 and TRBJ2-1; possibly TRBD2 for D (6 bases). This CDR3 contains 16 residues. Germline lookup yields CDR1 SGHVS and CDR2 FNYEAQ. Trimming removed 1 base at V and 4 bases at J, with 14 bases between. The CDR3 bases are TGTGCCAGCAGCTTAGATGCTTCCCGGGGGTACAATGAGCAGTTCTTC. Protein sequence: CASSLDASRGYNEQFF.

V is TRBV13 and J is TRBJ2-7, with TRBD2 matching over 7 bases. CDR3 size: 14 residues. J lost 2 bases, V lost 3 bases, and 4 bases had no gene match. CDR1 and CDR2 (germline): PRHDT, FYEKMQ (reference sequence). The CDR3 DNA reads TGTGCCAGCAGCTTTATGGGGGGGGCCTACGAGCAGTACGTC. Its protein is CASSFMGGAYEQYV.

The rearrangement joins TRBV2 to TRBJ2-1; TRBD2 agrees at 9 bases. Germline CDR1 reads SNHLY; CDR2 reads FYNNEI. V lost 1 base to trimming and J lost 5 bases; unmatched junction nucleotides: 3. The CDR3 spans 15 residues. The CDR3 sequence: CASSEVSGGHNEQFF. DNA of the CDR3: TGTGCCAGCAGTGAAGTAAGCGGGGGGCACAATGAGCAGTTCTTC.

This sequence joins TRBV7-6 and TRBJ2-7; 8 positions match TRBD1. Looked up from germline, CDR1 is SGHVS and CDR2 is FNYEAQ. Trimming cost V 3 bases and J 4 bases; bases outside gene matches: 8. The CDR3 totals 15 residues. CDR3 loop: CASSLGTGLRYEQYV. CDR3 in DNA: TGTGCCAGCAGCTTGGGGACAGGTTTGAGGTACGAGCAGTACGTC.

The V gene is TRBV2, the J gene TRBJ1-5; D is uncertain. V was trimmed by 7 bases and J by 9 bases, leaving 13 bases between them. Germline values: CDR1 SNHLY, CDR2 FYNNEI. CDR3 length: 12 amino acids. CDR3 sequence reads: CASIGRSGPQHF. CDR3 bases: TGTGCCAGCATTGGGAGGTCAGGGCCCCAGCATTTT.

The gene calls are TRBV7-9 and TRBJ2-2, with D maybe TRBD2 (7 bases). This CDR3 has 16 amino acids. Germline values: CDR1 SEHNR, CDR2 FQNEAQ (reference sequence). V lost 3 bases and J 5 bases, leaving 16 bases between the germline ends. CDR3 DNA sequence: TGTGCCAGCAGCTTTAACGGGGGGCCATGGACCGGGGAGCTGTTTTTT. This encodes CASSFNGGPWTGELFF.

This clone has only one observation. The chain employs TRBV6-1 and TRBJ2-7; 7 nucleotides match TRBD2. The CDR3 runs to 15 residues. Germline CDR1 and CDR2: MNHNS and SASEGT. CDR3 nucleotide sequence: TGTGCCGGCAGTGAAGCGGGGAGTTGGCCCTACGAGCAGTACGTC. Its protein product is CAGSEAGSWPYEQYV.

This chain joins TRBV11-2 and TRBJ2-7; 8 bases line up with TRBD2. This CDR3 is built from 12 residues. CDR1 and CDR2 (germline): SGHAT, FQNNGV. V trimming: 5 bases; J trimming: 6 bases; junction bases outside the gene matches: 3. The CDR3 loop is CASSREGREQYV. Here the CDR3 DNA reads TGTGCCAGCAGCCGGGAGGGGCGCGAGCAGTACGTC.

The chain employs TRBV27 and TRBJ1-2, with 7 nucleotides matching TRBD1. Germline assignment: CDR1 MNHEY and CDR2 SMNVEV (reference sequence). Trimming removed 5 bases from V and 4 bases from J; junction bases left unmatched: 10. The CDR3 has 15 residues. The CDR3 coding sequence is TGTGCCAGCAGTGCACTCGGGACAGACTCCTATGGCTACACCTTC. It yields the protein CASSALGTDSYGYTF.

In this sample, this clone turned up a few times. This chain joins TRBV19 and TRBJ2-1, with TRBD2 as a possible D gene (5 bases). Trimming left V 5 bases short and J 7 bases short, with 12 bases between. This CDR3 is built from 13 residues. The germline CDR1 and CDR2 sequences are LNHDA and SQIVND (reference sequence). The CDR3: CASSALARNEQFF. The CDR3 bases are TGTGCCAGTAGTGCATTAGCGAGGAATGAGCAGTTCTTC.